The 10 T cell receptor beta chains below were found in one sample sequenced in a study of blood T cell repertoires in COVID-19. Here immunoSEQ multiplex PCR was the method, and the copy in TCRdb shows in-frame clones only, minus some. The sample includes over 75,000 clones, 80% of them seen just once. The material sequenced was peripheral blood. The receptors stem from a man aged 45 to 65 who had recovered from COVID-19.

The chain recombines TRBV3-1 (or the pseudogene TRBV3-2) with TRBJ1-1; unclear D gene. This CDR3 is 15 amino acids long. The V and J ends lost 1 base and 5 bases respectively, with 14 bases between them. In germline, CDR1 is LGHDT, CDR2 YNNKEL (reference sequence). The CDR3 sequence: CASSQVVQRITEAFF. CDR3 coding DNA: TGTGCCAGCAGCCAAGTAGTGCAGCGTATTACTGAAGCTTTCTTT.

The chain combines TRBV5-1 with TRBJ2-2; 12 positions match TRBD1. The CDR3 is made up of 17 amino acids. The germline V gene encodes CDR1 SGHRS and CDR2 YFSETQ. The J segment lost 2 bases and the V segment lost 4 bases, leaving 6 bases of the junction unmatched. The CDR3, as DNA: TGCGCCAGCAGCCAAGGGACAGGGGGCAGAAACACCGGGGAGCTGTTTTTT. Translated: CASSQGTGGRNTGELFF.

The CDR3 loop is CASSEGRGSTDTQYF. The CDR3, as DNA: TGTGCCAGCAGTGAGGGGAGGGGAAGCACAGATACGCAGTATTTT. The rearrangement links TRBV6-4 to TRBJ2-3; 7 bases align to TRBD2. Per germline, CDR1 MRHNA and CDR2 SNTAGT. V lost 3 bases and J lost 0; bases outside the gene matches: 3. The CDR3 covers 15 residues.

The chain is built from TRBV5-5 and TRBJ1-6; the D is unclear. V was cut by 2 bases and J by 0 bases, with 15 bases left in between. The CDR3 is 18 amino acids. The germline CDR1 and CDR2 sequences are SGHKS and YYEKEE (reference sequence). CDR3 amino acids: CASSLRVLASSYNSPLHF. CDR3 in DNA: TGTGCCAGCAGCTTACGTGTTCTAGCGAGCTCCTATAATTCACCCCTCCACTTT.

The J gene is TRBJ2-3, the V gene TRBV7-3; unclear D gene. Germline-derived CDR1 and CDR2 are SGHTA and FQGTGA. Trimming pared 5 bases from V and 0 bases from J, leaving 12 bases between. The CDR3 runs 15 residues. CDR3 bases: TGTGCCAGCAGCGCCCAAGCTTTGAGCACAGATACGCAGTATTTT. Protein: CASSAQALSTDTQYF.

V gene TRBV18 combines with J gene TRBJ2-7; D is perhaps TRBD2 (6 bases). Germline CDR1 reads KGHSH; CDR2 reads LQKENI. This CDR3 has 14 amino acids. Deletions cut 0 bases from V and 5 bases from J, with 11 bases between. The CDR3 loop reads CASSPPGERDEQYF. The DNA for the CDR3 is TGTGCCAGCTCACCACCCGGAGAGCGGGACGAGCAGTACTTC.

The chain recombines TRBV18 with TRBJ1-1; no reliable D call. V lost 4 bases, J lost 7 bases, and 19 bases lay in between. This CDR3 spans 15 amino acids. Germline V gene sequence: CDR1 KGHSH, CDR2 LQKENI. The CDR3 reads CASSLPNKEAGEAFF. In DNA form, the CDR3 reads TGTGCCAGCTCACTCCCCAATAAAGAGGCGGGTGAAGCTTTCTTT.

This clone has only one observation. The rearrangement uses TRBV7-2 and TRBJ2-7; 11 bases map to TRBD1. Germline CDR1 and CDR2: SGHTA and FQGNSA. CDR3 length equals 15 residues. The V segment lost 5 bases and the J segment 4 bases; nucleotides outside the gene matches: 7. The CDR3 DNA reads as TGTGCCAGCAGCACCAGGACAGGGGGCATATACGAGCAGTACTTC. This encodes CASSTRTGGIYEQYF.

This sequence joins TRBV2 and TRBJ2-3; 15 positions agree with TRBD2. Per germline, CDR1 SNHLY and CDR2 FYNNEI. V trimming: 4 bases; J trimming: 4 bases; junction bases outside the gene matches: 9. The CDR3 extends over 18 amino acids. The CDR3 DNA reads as TGTGCCAGCAGTGGTCGGACTAGCGGGGGGGCCCGATCAGATACGCAGTATTTT. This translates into CASSGRTSGGARSDTQYF. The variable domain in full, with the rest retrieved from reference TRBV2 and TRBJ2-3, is EPEVTQTPSHQVTQMGQEVILRCVPISNHLYFYWYRQILGQKVEFLVSFYNNEISEKSEIFDDQFSVERPDGSNFTLKIRSTKLEDSAMYFCASSGRTSGGARSDTQYFGPGTRLTVL.

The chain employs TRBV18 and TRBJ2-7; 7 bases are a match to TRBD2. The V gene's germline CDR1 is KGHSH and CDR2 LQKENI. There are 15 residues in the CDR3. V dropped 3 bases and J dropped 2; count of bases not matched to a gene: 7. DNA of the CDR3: TGTGCCAGCTCACCGAAACTAGCGCAAACCTACGAGCAGTACTTC. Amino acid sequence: CASSPKLAQTYEQYF.